This entry describes one T cell receptor (beta chain). Its matching antigen is unknown. This record belongs to a study of response to subunit inactivated influenza vaccine. The CDR3 consists of 16 residues. The J segment lost 5 bases and the V segment lost 1 base, leaving 9 bases of the junction unmatched. Germline lookup yields CDR1 MNHEY and CDR2 SVGAGI. Overall study findings and caveats: T cells newly recruited by each seasonal influenza vaccination are few, the authors suggested.

MiXCR was run by TCRdb on the RT-PCR reads, yielding one entry per CDR3 protein. The profile shows around 540,000 distinct CDR3 sequences, 12% of them singletons. The starting material was PBMCs from blood, obtained on the day of vaccination. The chain links TRBV6-5 to TRBJ1-1, with 8 bases identical to TRBD1. The sequence was collected from a man aged 50-60 years who received an inactivated influenza vaccine. CDR3 residues: CASSYLGPTGVTEAFF. CDR3 nucleotides: TGTGCCAGCAGTTACTTGGGGCCGACAGGGGTAACTGAAGCTTTCTTT.